This T cell receptor (beta chain) is from a study of T cell clusters in autoimmune cytopenias. Its frequency marks this clonotype as medium-sized. Each sample's input was approximately 270 ng genomic DNA, 38,000 or so genome equivalents. Multiplex touch-down PCR amplified TRB using TRB-A and TRB-B pools in one tube. TCRdb reprocessed the multiplex PCR reads; each CDR3 protein has one entry and no DNA is given. The sample totals 5,500 to 7,500 distinct CDR3 sequences. The data also belong to a second study, concerning T cell repertoires in aging, cancer and after chemotherapy.

The sequenced material came from peripheral blood. The origin of this receptor is a human donor in good health.

Here the CDR3 reads CASSLDTLVNIQYF. V gene TRBV5-5 combines with J gene TRBJ2-4; with no DNA, the TCRdb D assignment of TRBD1 cannot be verified. This CDR3 is 14 amino acids long. The germline CDR1 and CDR2 sequences are SGHKS and YYEKEE (reference sequence).